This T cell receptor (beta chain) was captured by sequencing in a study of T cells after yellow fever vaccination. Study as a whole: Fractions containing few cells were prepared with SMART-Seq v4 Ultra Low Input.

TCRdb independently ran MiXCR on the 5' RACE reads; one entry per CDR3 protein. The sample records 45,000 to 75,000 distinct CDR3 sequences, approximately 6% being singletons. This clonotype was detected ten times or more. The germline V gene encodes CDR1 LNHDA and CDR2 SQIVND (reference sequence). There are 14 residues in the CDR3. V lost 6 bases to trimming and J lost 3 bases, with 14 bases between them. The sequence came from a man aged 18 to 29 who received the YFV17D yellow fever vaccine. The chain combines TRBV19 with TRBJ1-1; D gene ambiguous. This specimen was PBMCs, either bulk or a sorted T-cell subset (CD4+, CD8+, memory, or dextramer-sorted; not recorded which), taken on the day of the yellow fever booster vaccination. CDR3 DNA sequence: TGTGCCAGTAGGAGTGCTGGGCCCTACACTGAAGCTTTCTTT. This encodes CASRSAGPYTEAFF.